Following are 22 T cell receptor beta chains from one sample sequenced in a study of PD-1 blockade in classical Hodgkin lymphoma. Assay: immunoSEQ multiplex PCR; the TCRdb copy retains only in-frame clones and omits some. Among 40,000 to 45,000 clones listed, roughly 73% were seen once. Every one of the patients relapsed after autologous stem cell transplantation (brentuximab vedotin exposure was variable). The sequencing used peripheral blood mononuclear cells (PBMCs), collected at baseline. These TCRs come from a human donor with classical Hodgkin lymphoma.

The V call is TRBV7-2, the J call TRBJ2-5; 13 nucleotides agree with TRBD2. Germline assignment: CDR1 SGHTA and CDR2 FQGNSA. V dropped 5 bases and J dropped 8; count of bases not matched to a gene: 14. This CDR3 comprises 17 residues. CDR3 nucleotides: TGTGCCAGCAGCCTCACCCAACTAGCGGGGGGGCCGGGAACCCAGTACTTC. It yields the protein CASSLTQLAGGPGTQYF. The full variable domain, rest sourced from reference TRBV7-2 and TRBJ2-5, is GAGVSQSPSNKVTEKGKDVELRCDPISGHTALYWYRQSLGQGLEFLIYFQGNSAPDKSGLPSDRFSAERTGGSVSTLTIQRTQQEDSAVYLCASSLTQLAGGPGTQYFGPGTRLLVL.

This chain links TRBV6-1 with TRBJ2-2; 12 nucleotides match TRBD1. The germline CDR1 and CDR2 sequences are MNHNS and SASEGT. With V trimmed by 7 bases and J by 6 bases, 3 bases remained unmatched. The CDR3 consists of 14 residues. DNA of the CDR3: TGTGCCAGCACCGGGACAGGGGGCGCCGGGGAGCTGTTTTTT. It encodes CASTGTGGAGELFF.

The chain is built from TRBV30 and TRBJ1-4; 10 positions agree with TRBD1. The CDR3 has 17 residues. CDR1 is GTSNPN and CDR2 is SVGIG in the germline V gene (reference sequence). Trimming took 3 bases from V and 7 from J; bases not matched to a gene: 14. As DNA, the CDR3 is TGTGCCTGGAGAGGGGGACAGGGGCGCTTTACGGGTGAAAAACTGTTTTTT. Translating gives CAWRGGQGRFTGEKLFF. The variable domain in full, with the rest retrieved from reference TRBV30 and TRBJ1-4, is SQTIHQWPATLVQPVGSPLSLECTVEGTSNPNLYWYRQAAGRGLQLLFYSVGIGQISSEVPQNLSASRPQDRQFILSSKKLLLSDSGFYLCAWRGGQGRFTGEKLFFGSGTQLSVL.

The chain has TRBV7-2 and TRBJ2-7; 7 positions match TRBD2. V was pared by 5 bases and J by 1 base, with 5 bases of the junction left unmatched. Germline CDR1 and CDR2: SGHTA and FQGNSA. CDR3 length: 14 residues. The CDR3 sequence is CASSDPGLSYEQYF. The CDR3 nucleotides read TGTGCCAGCAGCGATCCGGGACTATCCTACGAGCAGTACTTC.

The V gene is TRBV5-4, the J gene TRBJ2-7, with 9 bases matching TRBD2. The CDR3 is 15 amino acids. Germline CDR1 and CDR2: SGHNT and YYREEE (reference sequence). V was pared by 0 bases and J by 4 bases, with 5 bases of the junction left unmatched. CDR3 bases: TGTGCCAGCAGCTTGGGCGCAGCGGGGGGTTACGAGCAGTACTTC. Encoded protein: CASSLGAAGGYEQYF.

This rearrangement joins TRBV7-9 to TRBJ2-5; D remains unclear. Trimming stripped 4 bases from V and 2 bases from J, with 8 bases between. This CDR3 is built from 13 residues. The V gene's germline CDR1 is SEHNR and CDR2 FQNEAQ (reference sequence). CDR3 in amino acids: CASSSGGQETQYF. The CDR3 nucleotides are TGTGCCAGCAGCTCGGGCGGTCAAGAGACCCAGTACTTC.

This clone was detected a few times. The genes are TRBV11-3 and TRBJ2-3; D is perhaps TRBD1 or TRBD2 (5 bases each). This CDR3 region has 14 residues. V lost 3 bases and J lost 2, with 9 bases in between. The germline CDR1 and CDR2 sequences are SGHNT and YENEEA. The CDR3 DNA reads TGTGCCAGCAGCTTGGGGGAAATCACAGATACGCAGTATTTT. Its protein product is CASSLGEITDTQYF. The full variable domain, rest sourced from reference TRBV11-3 and TRBJ2-3, is EAGVVQSPRYKIIEKKQPVAFWCNPISGHNTLYWYLQNLGQGPELLIRYENEEAVDDSQLPKDRFSAERLKGVDSTLKIQPAELGDSAVYLCASSLGEITDTQYFGPGTRLTVL.

V gene TRBV5-6 combines with J gene TRBJ1-1; D call uncertain. Germline lookup yields CDR1 SGHDT and CDR2 YYEEEE. The V end lost 2 bases, the J end lost 4 bases, and 9 bases lay between the germline ends. The CDR3 covers 13 residues. Written as DNA, the CDR3 is TGTGCCAGCAGCTTTTTCTCGGCCACTGAAGCTTTCTTT. Translation: CASSFFSATEAFF.

The sample holds a few counts of this clone. This chain joins TRBV4-3 and TRBJ2-7; TRBD2 agrees at 7 bases. The V gene's germline CDR1 is LGHNA and CDR2 YSLEER. The CDR3 is 15 residues long. V trimming: 2 bases; J trimming: 7 bases; junction bases outside the gene matches: 11. CDR3 in amino acids: CASSQLHGSGAEQYF. In DNA, the CDR3 is TGCGCCAGCAGCCAACTACACGGGAGCGGGGCTGAGCAGTACTTC.

The chain is built from TRBV4-3 and TRBJ2-7; 8 nucleotides agree with TRBD2. With 1 base clipped from V and 3 bases from J, the junction kept 5 bases outside the gene matches. Germline CDR1 reads LGHNA; CDR2 reads YSLEER. The CDR3 contains 15 residues. CDR3 nucleotide sequence: TGCGCCAGCAGCCAAGCCCCTAGCGGGCGCTACGAGCAGTACTTC. Translated, it gives CASSQAPSGRYEQYF.

A single count supports this clone. The J gene is TRBJ2-7, the V gene TRBV10-2; D uncertain. The CDR3 totals 12 residues. With 6 bases removed from V and 2 bases from J, the gap between germline ends came to 8 bases. CDR1 and CDR2 (germline): WSHSY, SAAADI. The CDR3 DNA reads as TGCGCCAGCAGGGACCCCCCCTACGAGCAGTACTTC. It is translated as CASRDPPYEQYF.

The chain links TRBV7-9 to TRBJ2-7, with D possibly matching TRBD2 (6 bases). V lost 1 base and J 1 base, leaving 8 bases between the germline ends. CDR1 is SEHNR and CDR2 is FQNEAQ in the germline V gene (reference sequence). CDR3 length: 14 residues. The CDR3 here is CASSLVGGSYEQYF. CDR3 in DNA: TGTGCCAGCAGCTTAGTGGGGGGTTCCTACGAGCAGTACTTC.

The chain has TRBV5-8 and TRBJ2-2; the D is unclear. The CDR3 consists of 14 residues. Germline V gene sequence: CDR1 SGHTS, CDR2 YDEGEE. V lost 1 base and J 5 bases, leaving 9 bases between the germline ends. For the CDR3, the DNA is TGTGCCAGCAGCTTGAGGATTCCTACCGGGGAGCTGTTTTTT. This translates into CASSLRIPTGELFF.

J is TRBJ1-6 and V is TRBV18; perhaps TRBD1 as D (6 bases). The V and J ends lost 2 bases and 9 bases respectively, with 8 bases between them. Germline CDR1 and CDR2: KGHSH and LQKENI. The CDR3 is 13 residues long. Here the CDR3 DNA reads TGTGCCAGCTCACCAGGGGGCGTTTCACCCCTCCACTTT. Protein sequence: CASSPGGVSPLHF.

The J gene is TRBJ1-3, the V gene TRBV19; TRBD1 aligns across 9 bases. V trimming: 6 bases; J trimming: 3 bases; junction bases outside the gene matches: 3. This CDR3 is 14 amino acids long. Germline V CDR1 and CDR2: LNHDA, SQIVND (reference sequence). Written as DNA, the CDR3 is TGTGCCAGTAGCAACAGGGGGCTTGGAAACACCATATATTTT. Residues: CASSNRGLGNTIYF.

This chain links TRBV13 with TRBJ1-3; D ambiguous. Germline V gene data show CDR1 as PRHDT and CDR2 as FYEKMQ (reference sequence). V was trimmed by 5 bases and J by 4 bases, leaving 12 bases between them. CDR3 length equals 14 residues. The CDR3 sequence: CASSLVGPGNTIYF. CDR3 in DNA: TGTGCCAGCAGCCTCGTAGGACCCGGAAACACCATATATTTT. The full variable domain, rest sourced from reference TRBV13 and TRBJ1-3, is AAGVIQSPRHLIKEKRETATLKCYPIPRHDTVYWYQQGPGQDPQFLISFYEKMQSDKGSIPDRFSAQQFSDYHSELNMSSLELGDSALYFCASSLVGPGNTIYFGEGSWLTVV.

This clone came up once. The V and J genes are TRBV19 and TRBJ2-7, with D possibly being TRBD2 (5 bases). Looked up from germline, CDR1 is LNHDA and CDR2 is SQIVND (reference sequence). The V gene lost 1 base and the J gene lost 4 bases, with 8 bases spanning the gap. The CDR3 is 13 residues long. CDR3 sequence reads: CASSIGRTYEQYF. For the CDR3, the DNA is TGTGCCAGTAGTATAGGACGGACTTACGAGCAGTACTTC. Complete variable domain (other parts from reference TRBV19 and TRBJ2-7): DGGITQSPKYLFRKEGQNVTLSCEQNLNHDAMYWYRQDPGQGLRLIYYSQIVNDFQKGDIAEGYSVSREKKESFPLTVTSAQKNPTAFYLCASSIGRTYEQYFGPGTRLTVT.

The gene calls are TRBV4-3 and TRBJ1-1; no reliable D call. The germline CDR1 and CDR2 sequences are LGHNA and YSLEER. V gave up 1 base and J gave up 1 base, with 7 bases separating them. The CDR3 sequence is 14 residues long. The CDR3 DNA is TGCGCCAGCAGCCAAGGTCCCGAGAACACTGAAGCTTTCTTT. Translation: CASSQGPENTEAFF.

Details on this clone: Its ends do not fully match the called genes, so a read error is possible. The chain combines TRBV5-1 with TRBJ2-6; D remains unclear. Germline CDR1 SGHRS, CDR2 YFSETQ. The CDR3 runs 15 residues. The CDR3 reads CASSSFTSGANVLTF. The CDR3 coding sequence is TGTGCCAGCAGCTCATTTACTTCTGGGGCCAACGTCCTGACTTTC. The full variable domain, in which reference TRBV5-1 and TRBJ2-6 provide the parts outside the CDR3, is KAGVTQTPRYLIKTRGQQVTLSCSPISGHRSVSWYQQTPGQGLQFLFEYFSETQRNKGNFPGRFSGRQFSNSRSEMNVSTLELGDSALYLCASSSFTSGANVLTFGAGSRLTVL.

This chain uses TRBV2 with TRBJ2-7; D might be TRBD1 (5 bases). The CDR3 sequence is 11 residues long. The V gene lost 7 bases and the J gene lost 10 bases, with 14 bases spanning the gap. CDR1 SNHLY and CDR2 FYNNEI come from the germline V gene. CDR3 residues: CASTNHRFQYF. The CDR3 DNA reads TGTGCCAGCACTAACCACAGGTTTCAGTACTTC.

The chain is built from TRBV7-8 and TRBJ2-5; D is perhaps TRBD1 or TRBD2 (5 bases each). V lost 5 bases, J lost 1 base, and 20 bases lay in between. The CDR3 runs 17 residues. Germline V gene lookup returns CDR1 SGHVS and CDR2 FQNEAQ. The CDR3 coding sequence is TGTGCCAGCAGCAAGACCGGGACCCCGAATCGCCAAGAGACCCAGTACTTC. Protein: CASSKTGTPNRQETQYF. The whole variable domain, remainder taken from reference TRBV7-8 and TRBJ2-5, is GAGVSQSPRYKVAKRGQDVALRCDPISGHVSLFWYQQALGQGPEFLTYFQNEAQLDKSGLPSDRFFAERPEGSVSTLKIQRTQQEDSAVYLCASSKTGTPNRQETQYFGPGTRLLVL.

The chain joins TRBV7-2 to TRBJ1-3; D is uncertain. CDR3 length: 14 amino acids. Germline lookup yields CDR1 SGHTA and CDR2 FQGNSA. V lost 2 bases and J lost 2, with 7 bases in between. The DNA of the CDR3 is TGTGCCAGCAGCTTACGGGAAACTGGAAACACCATATATTTT. This encodes CASSLRETGNTIYF.